This TCR beta chain was documented in a study of blood T cell repertoires in COVID-19. Study-level background: Spain, Italy and the United States supplied samples that represented acute and convalescent COVID-19. Sample material is recorded as cDNA or gDNA derived from T cells, B-cell-depleted T cells, or PBMCs.

Original processing notes: Reference gene primer amplification in the assay estimated nucleated cell counts. Sequencing was performed with immunoSEQ multiplex PCR; in TCRdb, only in-frame clones are kept and a portion is missing. V and J calls and clone size follow that table, whereas D and trimming were derived from the DNA. The sample has 50,000 to 55,000 clones; approximately 90% are singletons. The source is a man aged 45-65 years with acute or convalescent COVID-19. The sequenced sample was peripheral blood.

CDR3 in DNA: TGTGCCAGCAGCTCAGGGGCTAGCGGCAACAATGAGCAGTTCTTC. Its translation is CASSSGASGNNEQFF. The chain joins TRBV6-4 to TRBJ2-1, with a possible D match to TRBD2 (7 bases). Germline-derived CDR1 and CDR2 are MRHNA and SNTAGT. Trimming pared 6 bases from V and 5 bases from J, leaving 17 bases between. The CDR3 contains 15 residues.